This entry lists 9 T cell receptor beta chains sequenced from one sample in a study of blood T cell repertoires in COVID-19 (dated by TCRdb to about 2020). The library was built by means of the immunoSEQ multiplex PCR assay. TCRdb took over this immuneACCESS table, retaining in-frame rearrangements with V and J assigned. Such tables are incomplete; in checked studies, under half of the missing clones stem from an unresolved V gene, and the remainder is unexplained. The sample records 200,000 to 250,000 clones, about four fifths of which are singletons. Together, the top ten hold roughly 3.4% of the sample. The sequenced sample was peripheral blood. The receptors shown here come from a woman aged 18-30 years with acute or convalescent COVID-19.

This clone has only a few counts. This rearrangement joins TRBV5-5 to TRBJ2-2; possibly TRBD1 for D (6 bases). Per germline, CDR1 SGHKS and CDR2 YYEKEE (reference sequence). V shed 2 bases and J shed 4 bases, with 9 bases lying between them. The CDR3 contains 14 residues. The CDR3 DNA sequence: TGTGCCAGCAGCTTTGGACAGCTCACCGGGGAGCTGTTTTTT. Translated: CASSFGQLTGELFF.

The chain carries TRBV10-2 and TRBJ2-6; TRBD1 matches 7 bases. Germline trimming cut 10 bases from V and 1 base from J; bases unmatched to any gene: 16. CDR3 length equals 18 residues. In germline, CDR1 is WSHSY, CDR2 SAAADI. The CDR3 region is CATQPPGTVLSGANVLTF. CDR3 DNA sequence: TGCGCCACCCAACCCCCAGGGACAGTCTTATCTGGGGCCAACGTCCTGACTTTC.

This sequence joins TRBV28 and TRBJ2-7; D is possibly TRBD2 (5 bases). The germline CDR1 and CDR2 sequences are MDHEN and SYDVKM. The CDR3 totals 14 residues. Deletions cut 6 bases from V and 0 bases from J, with 12 bases between. The CDR3 nucleotides are TGTGCCAGCAGACGTACCGGGAACTCCTACGAGCAGTACTTC. It is translated as CASRRTGNSYEQYF.

The table lists this clone with a count of one. V usage is TRBV19 and J usage is TRBJ1-1; 10 bases agree with TRBD1. Germline assignment: CDR1 LNHDA and CDR2 SQIVND (reference sequence). The CDR3 has 13 amino acids. V lost 4 bases, J lost 7 bases, and 3 bases stayed unmatched. The CDR3 DNA is TGTGCCAGTAGTACAGGACAGGGGGTTGAAGCTTTCTTT. It encodes CASSTGQGVEAFF.

This chain connects TRBV7-6 to TRBJ1-1; 10 bases agree with TRBD1. V lost 1 base, J lost 1 base, and 3 bases stayed unmatched. Germline CDR1 and CDR2: SGHVS and FNYEAQ. The CDR3 runs 16 residues. This CDR3 is CASSLGGQGTNTEAFF. CDR3 nucleotides: TGTGCCAGCAGCTTAGGGGGACAGGGGACGAACACTGAAGCTTTCTTT.

The V call is TRBV12-5, the J call TRBJ2-3; 12 nucleotides agree with TRBD2. After removal of 5 bases from V and 5 bases from J, the junction contained 8 bases not matched to a gene. This CDR3 is 16 amino acids long. Germline-derived CDR1 and CDR2 are LGHNT and FRNRAP. CDR3 residues: CASGPLTSGRLDTQYF. In nucleotides, the CDR3 is TGTGCTAGTGGTCCCCTGACTAGCGGGAGATTAGATACGCAGTATTTT. Full variable domain (remainder filled in from reference TRBV12-5 and TRBJ2-3): DARVTQTPRHKVTEMGQEVTMRCQPILGHNTVFWYRQTMMQGLELLAYFRNRAPLDDSGMPKDRFSAEMPDATLATLKIQPSEPRDSAVYFCASGPLTSGRLDTQYFGPGTRLTVL.

The CDR3: CASSHRASNQPQHF. The CDR3 DNA follows: TGTGCCAGCAGCCACAGGGCTAGCAATCAGCCCCAGCATTTT. The rearrangement links TRBV3-1 (or the pseudogene TRBV3-2) to TRBJ1-5; perhaps TRBD1 as D (5 bases). Germline V gene data show CDR1 as LGHDT and CDR2 as YNNKEL (reference sequence). The CDR3 contains 14 residues. Deletions cut 3 bases from V and 0 bases from J, with 6 bases between.

The chain couples TRBV9 to TRBJ1-6; D is possibly TRBD1 (5 bases). Germline assignment: CDR1 SGDLS and CDR2 YYNGEE. The CDR3 loop spans 14 amino acids. Trimming pared 1 base from V and 9 bases from J, leaving 11 bases between. This chain's CDR3 is CASSVKGKGSPLHF. The CDR3 nucleotides read TGTGCCAGCAGCGTAAAGGGGAAGGGTTCACCCCTCCACTTT.

The chain carries TRBV6-5 and TRBJ2-3; possible D gene TRBD1, 6 bases. Trimming removed 4 bases at V and 2 bases at J, with 10 bases between. This CDR3 is built from 14 residues. Germline values: CDR1 MNHEY, CDR2 SVGAGI. The CDR3: CASSWGQPTDTQYF. The CDR3 coding sequence is TGTGCCAGCAGTTGGGGACAACCCACAGATACGCAGTATTTT.